Listed here are 28 T cell receptor beta chains from one sample, sequenced in a study of T cells in Graves' hyperthyroidism and ophthalmopathy. From RNA transcripts, TCR beta CDR3 regions were amplified. A set of HTBI primers served as the primers for a first-round RT-PCR of the TCR CDR3. TCRdb ran MiXCR on the multiplex PCR reads and lists one entry per CDR3 protein. The table has 340,000 or so distinct CDR3 sequences, 21% seen once; the top ten hold around 50%. The sample was blood. The receptor set was obtained from a woman in her fifties or sixties with Graves' hyperthyroidism.

This clonotype was seen a handful of times. This sequence joins TRBV10-3 and TRBJ1-6; unclear D gene. V lost 6 bases and J lost 4, with 13 bases in between. Germline V CDR1 and CDR2: ENHRY, SYGVKD. This CDR3 is built from 15 residues. As DNA, the CDR3 is TGTGCCATCAGCGACGGACCGGGGTATAATTCACCCCTCCACTTT. The encoded protein is CAISDGPGYNSPLHF.

The chain combines TRBV12-3 or TRBV12-4 with TRBJ2-7, with 9 bases identical to TRBD1. This CDR3 comprises 15 residues. The V gene end was trimmed by 2 bases and the J gene end by 6 bases; junction bases not matched to a gene: 8. CDR3 in amino acids: CASSLSPNRGREQYF. CDR3 nucleotides: TGTGCCAGCAGTTTAAGTCCGAACAGGGGGCGCGAGCAGTACTTC.

To note about this clonotype: This clone may be a read error of a much larger clone one base away. This sequence joins TRBV6-1 and TRBJ2-3, with unresolved D. CDR1 is MNHNS and CDR2 is SASEGT in the germline V gene. The V gene lost 11 bases and the J gene lost 8 bases, with 14 bases spanning the gap. The CDR3 covers 11 residues. The CDR3 reads CAGINPSTQYF. The CDR3 nucleotides are TGTGCCGGCATCAATCCGTCTACGCAGTATTTT.

This clonotype was seen at least ten times. This chain connects TRBV15 to TRBJ1-2; a possible D gene is TRBD1 (5 bases). The germline CDR1 and CDR2 sequences are LNHNV and YYDKDF (reference sequence). V lost 3 bases to trimming and J lost 2 bases, with 13 bases between them. This CDR3 is built from 15 residues. The CDR3 sequence is CATSSGRGPNYGYTF. The CDR3, as DNA: TGTGCCACCAGCAGTGGACGGGGACCAAACTATGGCTACACCTTC.

This clonotype was found many times. V is TRBV9 and J is TRBJ2-7; maybe TRBD1 (6 bases). V was cut by 0 bases and J by 1 base, with 14 bases left in between. This CDR3 region has 16 residues. Germline V lookup: CDR1 SGDLS, CDR2 YYNGEE. The CDR3 loop reads CASSVGLGAPSYEQYF. As DNA, the CDR3 is TGTGCCAGCAGCGTAGGTCTGGGGGCTCCGTCCTACGAGCAGTACTTC.

The rearrangement joins TRBV7-2 to TRBJ2-5; 15 nucleotides align to TRBD2. Trimming took 3 bases from V and 4 from J; bases not matched to a gene: 12. The germline gives CDR1 SGHTA, CDR2 FQGNSA. This CDR3 is built from 19 residues. This chain's CDR3 is CASSLSGGLAGGWRETQYF. DNA of the CDR3: TGTGCCAGCAGCTTGAGTGGCGGACTAGCGGGGGGGTGGCGAGAGACCCAGTACTTC.

This clonotype was picked up many times. The gene calls are TRBV20-1 and TRBJ2-4; no definite D call. CDR3 length equals 15 residues. Trimming removed 6 bases from V and 0 bases from J, with 15 bases in between. The germline CDR1 and CDR2 sequences are DFQATT and SNEGSKA (reference sequence). CDR3 sequence: CSAGFTGLAKNIQYF. CDR3 nucleotide sequence: TGCAGTGCAGGTTTTACCGGGCTAGCCAAAAACATTCAGTACTTC.

This clonotype was seen ten or more times. The DNA of the CDR3 is TGTGCCAGCAGCTCCTACTTAACAGGGGGCGCTCCAGTAGGTGGCTACACCTTC. Its protein product is CASSSYLTGGAPVGGYTF. This chain links TRBV7-9 with TRBJ1-2, with TRBD1 identical over 9 bases. This CDR3 has 18 residues. Trimming removed 4 bases from V and 7 bases from J; junction bases left unmatched: 19. Looked up from germline, CDR1 is SEHNR and CDR2 is FQNEAQ (reference sequence).

This clonotype was observed many times. The chain recombines TRBV30 with TRBJ1-6, with 9 bases lining up with TRBD1. CDR1 and CDR2 from the germline V gene are GTSNPN and SVGIG (reference sequence). The CDR3 is 14 residues long. The J segment lost 11 bases and the V segment lost 3 bases, leaving 8 bases of the junction unmatched. DNA of the CDR3: TGTGCCTGGAGCGACCGGGACAGGGTCCCACCCCTCCACTTT. This encodes CAWSDRDRVPPLHF.

Written as DNA, the CDR3 is TGTGCCAGCAGCCCCCGCCCCGCGGGAGGTAAGGAGCAGTACTTC. Protein: CASSPRPAGGKEQYF. This sequence joins TRBV9 and TRBJ2-7; 8 nucleotides line up with TRBD2. The CDR3 sequence is 15 residues long. Germline CDR1 SGDLS, CDR2 YYNGEE. J gave up 7 bases and V 4 bases, and 13 bases lay outside the gene matches.

This clonotype was seen a handful of times. The CDR3 bases are TGTGCCAGCAGCTTGGAGCCCAACCACAATGAGCAGTTCTTC. Amino acids: CASSLEPNHNEQFF. V is TRBV5-4 and J is TRBJ2-1; D is unresolved. Trimming stripped 0 bases from V and 5 bases from J, with 9 bases between. The CDR3 is 14 residues long. In germline, CDR1 is SGHNT, CDR2 YYREEE (reference sequence).

A note on this clonotype: A read error may account for a junction end that differs from germline. V and J are TRBV19 and TRBJ1-5, with 10 bases aligning to TRBD1. In germline, CDR1 is LNHDA, CDR2 SQIVND (reference sequence). The CDR3 length is 16 residues. DNA of the CDR3: TGTACCAGTAGTAAGGGACAGGGGACTAGCAATCAGCCCCAGCATTTT. It is translated as CTSSKGQGTSNQPQHF.

This clonotype occurred many times. The chain links TRBV20-1 to TRBJ2-5; a weak D match, TRBD2 (6 bases). V lost 3 bases, J lost 4 bases, and 18 bases lay in between. Germline V gene lookup returns CDR1 DFQATT and CDR2 SNEGSKA (reference sequence). The CDR3 runs 15 residues. The CDR3: CSARDQRGLGETQYF. The CDR3 DNA is TGCAGTGCTAGGGATCAACGGGGGTTGGGAGAGACCCAGTACTTC.

This chain joins TRBV5-1 and TRBJ2-1; 12 positions agree with TRBD2. J gave up 6 bases and V 4 bases, and 8 bases lay outside the gene matches. The length of the CDR3 is 16 residues. Germline CDR1 and CDR2: SGHRS and YFSETQ. CDR3 protein: CASSALAGGTANEQFF. The CDR3, as DNA: TGCGCCAGCAGCGCACTAGCGGGAGGAACAGCCAATGAGCAGTTCTTC.

This clonotype occurred many times. J is TRBJ2-1 and V is TRBV12-3 or TRBV12-4; unclear D gene. CDR3 length: 11 residues. V lost 5 bases, J lost 5 bases, and 4 bases lay in between. The CDR3 region is CASSKDNEQFF. CDR3 nucleotides: TGTGCCAGCAGTAAGGACAATGAGCAGTTCTTC.

This clonotype was picked up many times. The rearrangement joins TRBV5-1 to TRBJ2-3, with D possibly matching TRBD2 (6 bases). Germline values: CDR1 SGHRS, CDR2 YFSETQ. Trimming shortened V by 6 bases and J by 3 bases, and 17 bases separated the two germline ends. This CDR3 region has 15 residues. The DNA for the CDR3 is TGCGCCAGCACTCCCTCTAGCGCTCTAACAGATACGCAGTATTTT. It codes for CASTPSSALTDTQYF.

This clonotype has at least ten counts. The CDR3 DNA reads TGTGCCAGCAGCGAAACTAGCGGCGGAAGGGGAGAGCAGTTCTTC. Its translation: CASSETSGGRGEQFF. The rearrangement links TRBV11-2 to TRBJ2-1, with 8 positions matching TRBD2. CDR1 is SGHAT and CDR2 is FQNNGV in the germline V gene. The CDR3 consists of 15 residues. The V segment lost 5 bases and the J segment 10 bases; nucleotides outside the gene matches: 13.

In this sample, this clonotype turned up many times. V gene TRBV29-1 combines with J gene TRBJ2-5, with 11 bases lining up with TRBD2. V was clipped by 7 bases and J by 1 base; unmatched bases: 8. Germline values: CDR1 SQVTM, CDR2 ANQGSEA. This CDR3 has 15 residues. CDR3 loop: CSARPGTSGQETQYF. CDR3 bases: TGCAGCGCCCGCCCAGGGACTAGCGGCCAAGAGACCCAGTACTTC.

On this clonotype: At one end, the junction sequence differs from germline, possibly due to a read error. Here the CDR3 DNA reads TGTGCCAGTAGTATCCGAGGGAGCTCCTACAATGGGCAGTTCTTC. It specifies CASSIRGSSYNGQFF. The chain is built from TRBV19 and TRBJ2-1, with a weak D call TRBD2 (5 bases). The CDR3 is 15 residues long. Germline-derived CDR1 and CDR2 are LNHDA and SQIVND (reference sequence).

V and J are TRBV14 and TRBJ2-5, with 13 positions matching TRBD2. Germline trimming cut 4 bases from V and 5 bases from J; bases unmatched to any gene: 7. This CDR3 comprises 16 residues. Germline loops: CDR1 SGHDN, CDR2 FVKESK. For the CDR3, the DNA is TGTGCCAGCAGCCCTCCGGGACTAGCGGGATCTGAGACCCAGTACTTC. It yields the protein CASSPPGLAGSETQYF.

This clonotype was seen many times. The V call is TRBV5-4, the J call TRBJ2-7; 12 positions match TRBD1. The CDR3 runs 17 residues. Germline V gives CDR1 SGHNT, CDR2 YYREEE (reference sequence). Unmatched junction bases numbered 8, after V lost 4 bases and J lost 0 bases. The CDR3 DNA sequence: TGTGCCAGCAGCCCCGGGACAGGGGGCGCGGGCTCCTACGAGCAGTACTTC. It is translated as CASSPGTGGAGSYEQYF.

Points on this clonotype: A read error is possible here, since a much larger clone lies one base away. The V and J genes are TRBV3-1 and TRBJ2-3; 8 bases are shared with TRBD2. The CDR3 spans 14 residues. Germline V gene data show CDR1 as LGHDT and CDR2 as YNNKEL (reference sequence). Trimming at V came to 3 bases and at J to 8 bases, leaving 7 bases not matched to a gene. This CDR3 reads CASSHTGGRATQYF. The CDR3, as DNA: TGTGCCAGCAGCCATACGGGGGGGAGAGCTACGCAGTATTTT.

This clonotype occurred many times. The chain recombines TRBV3-1 with TRBJ1-6, with D unresolved. Germline CDR1 LGHDT, CDR2 YNNKEL (reference sequence). The CDR3 extends over 14 amino acids. The V gene lost 4 bases and the J gene lost 5 bases, with 9 bases spanning the gap. CDR3 DNA: TGTGCCAGCAGCCGACGGCCCAATAATTCACCCCTCCACTTT. Translation: CASSRRPNNSPLHF.

This chain uses TRBV24-1 with TRBJ2-7, with unresolved D. The ends were cut back, 6 bases at V and 3 bases at J, with 20 bases in the middle. The germline V gene encodes CDR1 KGHDR and CDR2 SFDVKD. The CDR3 runs 16 residues. In DNA, the CDR3 is TGTGCCACCAGTAAAGCCCTGGCCCATCCGATCTACGAGCAGTACTTC. Translating gives CATSKALAHPIYEQYF.

This clonotype was counted between two and nine times. V is TRBV6-1 and J is TRBJ2-2, with 11 bases aligning to TRBD1. The junction had 3 bases not matched to a gene; V was cut back by 6 bases and J by 6 bases. CDR1 MNHNS and CDR2 SASEGT come from the germline V gene. There are 14 residues in the CDR3. The CDR3 here is CASRRDRGSGELFF. The CDR3 DNA follows: TGTGCCAGCAGGCGGGACAGGGGGTCCGGGGAGCTGTTTTTT.

The chain recombines TRBV12-3 or TRBV12-4 with TRBJ1-1; tentatively, D is TRBD1 (5 bases). Trimming cost V 3 bases and J 7 bases, with 12 bases left between them. The CDR3 has 13 residues. The CDR3 loop is CASSFDRNLEAFF. Here the CDR3 DNA reads TGTGCCAGCAGTTTCGACAGAAACCTTGAAGCTTTCTTT.

CDR3 nucleotide sequence: TGTGCCAGCAGTCTAGCGGGAGTTGGTGAGCAGTTCTTC. It yields the protein CASSLAGVGEQFF. The rearrangement links TRBV6-1 to TRBJ2-1; TRBD2 matches at 10 bases. The CDR3 extends over 13 amino acids. Trimming removed 5 bases from V and 9 bases from J; junction bases left unmatched: 4. Germline lookup yields CDR1 MNHNS and CDR2 SASEGT.

This clonotype was counted ten times or more. V usage is TRBV7-9 and J usage is TRBJ2-3, with a tentative D call TRBD1 (6 bases). Deletions cut 3 bases from V and 6 bases from J, with 10 bases between. This CDR3 spans 13 amino acids. In germline, CDR1 is SEHNR, CDR2 FQNEAQ (reference sequence). The CDR3 DNA reads TGTGCCAGCAGCTTGGGGGCCACGGATACGCAGTATTTT. Protein sequence: CASSLGATDTQYF.